The 32 T cell receptor beta chains below all came from one sample that was sequenced in a study of blood T cell repertoires in COVID-19. Here immunoSEQ multiplex PCR was the method, and the copy in TCRdb shows in-frame clones only, minus some. The data contain approximately 280,000 clones, approximately 84% of them singletons. Sequences were obtained from peripheral blood. These TCRs come from a human donor with COVID-19, enrolled during active disease. The donor label of this sample is uncertain.

The chain uses TRBV7-3 and TRBJ2-1, with 9 bases matching TRBD2. The junction had 5 bases not matched to a gene; V was cut back by 1 base and J by 10 bases. Per the germline V gene, CDR1 is SGHTA and CDR2 is FQGTGA. This CDR3 is 14 amino acids long. CDR3 amino acids: CASSLMERGAEQFF. CDR3 nucleotide sequence: TGTGCCAGCAGCTTAATGGAGCGGGGGGCGGAGCAGTTCTTC.

V and J are TRBV3-1 (or the pseudogene TRBV3-2) and TRBJ1-1; possible D gene TRBD1, 5 bases. V was trimmed by 0 bases and J by 1 base, leaving 12 bases between them. Germline loops: CDR1 LGHDT, CDR2 YNNKEL (reference sequence). The CDR3 is made up of 16 amino acids. CDR3 nucleotides: TGTGCCAGCAGCCAAGATATTGGGGCCCGGAACACTGAAGCTTTCTTT. This translates into CASSQDIGARNTEAFF.

The V and J genes are TRBV27 and TRBJ1-4; 8 nucleotides line up with TRBD1. The CDR3 consists of 16 residues. In germline, CDR1 is MNHEY, CDR2 SMNVEV (reference sequence). The trim removed 5 bases at V and 4 bases at J, leaving 9 bases unmatched. CDR3: CASSPYSGQGNEKLFF. The CDR3 nucleotides are TGTGCCAGCAGTCCTTACTCCGGACAGGGTAATGAAAAACTGTTTTTT.

The chain uses TRBV5-4 and TRBJ2-1; 8 bases match TRBD2. The CDR3 spans 16 residues. Losses at the gene ends were 1 base for V and 8 bases for J; bases not matched to a gene: 11. The germline V gene has CDR1 SGHNT and CDR2 YYREEE (reference sequence). CDR3 bases: TGTGCCAGCAGCTTGAGGCGGGGAAGCGGGAGAGATGAGCAGTTCTTC. Translation gives CASSLRRGSGRDEQFF.

This chain links TRBV2 with TRBJ2-2; 7 bases are shared with TRBD2. V trimming: 4 bases; J trimming: 0 bases; junction bases outside the gene matches: 2. This CDR3 comprises 15 residues. The germline V gene has CDR1 SNHLY and CDR2 FYNNEI. The CDR3 sequence is CASSGGSPNTGELFF. CDR3 in DNA: TGTGCCAGCAGTGGCGGGAGTCCGAACACCGGGGAGCTGTTTTTT.

V usage is TRBV27 and J usage is TRBJ2-7, with 7 bases that match TRBD1. Germline trimming cut 2 bases from V and 5 bases from J; bases unmatched to any gene: 9. CDR3 length equals 15 residues. Looked up from germline, CDR1 is MNHEY and CDR2 is SMNVEV (reference sequence). The chain's CDR3 is CASSLSAGGFDEQYF. The CDR3 DNA follows: TGTGCCAGCAGTTTAAGTGCAGGGGGATTCGACGAGCAGTACTTC.

The chain links TRBV9 to TRBJ2-2; a possible D gene is TRBD1 (5 bases). V was cut by 3 bases and J by 7 bases, with 13 bases left in between. The CDR3 is made up of 14 amino acids. Germline-derived CDR1 and CDR2 are SGDLS and YYNGEE. CDR3 nucleotides: TGTGCCAGCAGCGAGGGCCACAGGAACGGGGAGCTGTTTTTT. Amino acid sequence: CASSEGHRNGELFF.

The V and J genes are TRBV7-2 and TRBJ1-4, with D uncertain. Germline assignment: CDR1 SGHTA and CDR2 FQGNSA. CDR3 length equals 15 residues. V dropped 4 bases and J dropped 1 base, with 10 bases sitting between them. CDR3 sequence reads: CASSSSPETNEKLFF. The CDR3 DNA sequence: TGTGCCAGCAGCTCCTCGCCAGAAACTAATGAAAAACTGTTTTTT.

The V and J genes are TRBV7-3 and TRBJ2-7; D is perhaps TRBD1 (6 bases). The germline V gene encodes CDR1 SGHTA and CDR2 FQGTGA. With 5 bases removed from V and 5 bases from J, the gap between germline ends came to 16 bases. This CDR3 spans 14 amino acids. CDR3 sequence reads: CASSPLGRGNEQYF. CDR3 DNA sequence: TGTGCCAGCAGCCCCTTAGGCAGGGGCAACGAGCAGTACTTC. Full variable domain (remainder filled in from reference TRBV7-3 and TRBJ2-7): GAGVSQTPSNKVTEKGKYVELRCDPISGHTALYWYRQSLGQGPEFLIYFQGTGAADDSGLPNDRFFAVRPEGSVSTLKIQRTERGDSAVYLCASSPLGRGNEQYFGPGTRLTVT.

The rearrangement uses TRBV3-1 (or the pseudogene TRBV3-2) and TRBJ2-5; D is possibly TRBD1 (5 bases). With 4 bases removed from V and 4 bases from J, the gap between germline ends came to 16 bases. Germline CDR1 LGHDT, CDR2 YNNKEL (reference sequence). This CDR3 comprises 15 residues. CDR3 sequence reads: CASSRKGQARETQYF. The CDR3 region has the DNA TGTGCCAGCAGCCGTAAGGGGCAAGCCCGAGAGACCCAGTACTTC.

The V and J genes are TRBV28 and TRBJ2-1; 12 nucleotides line up with TRBD2. This CDR3 contains 15 residues. The V gene's germline CDR1 is MDHEN and CDR2 SYDVKM. V lost 5 bases to trimming and J lost 3 bases; unmatched junction nucleotides: 2. The CDR3 sequence is CASSRLAGVYNEQFF. Written as DNA, the CDR3 is TGTGCCAGCAGTCGACTAGCGGGGGTCTACAATGAGCAGTTCTTC.

The genes are TRBV6-4 and TRBJ2-1; tentatively, D is TRBD1 (6 bases). The CDR3 consists of 14 residues. CDR1 MRHNA and CDR2 SNTAGT come from the germline V gene. V lost 6 bases, J lost 4 bases, and 13 bases lay in between. The CDR3 nucleotides are TGTGCCAGCAGCCGGGACACCTCTTACAATGAGCAGTTCTTC. Translating gives CASSRDTSYNEQFF.

The genes are TRBV28 and TRBJ2-1; no clear D. The CDR3 has 15 residues. The germline V gene encodes CDR1 MDHEN and CDR2 SYDVKM. V was cut by 3 bases and J by 5 bases, with 14 bases left in between. The CDR3 region is CASSLIGSWDNEQFF. CDR3 sequence (DNA): TGTGCCAGCAGTTTGATCGGGTCTTGGGACAATGAGCAGTTCTTC. Variable domain in full (rest from reference TRBV28 and TRBJ2-1): DVKVTQSSRYLVKRTGEKVFLECVQDMDHENMFWYRQDPGLGLRLIYFSYDVKMKEKGDIPEGYSVSREKKERFSLILESASTNQTSMYLCASSLIGSWDNEQFFGPGTRLTVL.

The chain is built from TRBV7-2 and TRBJ2-1; 8 bases match TRBD1. This CDR3 spans 15 amino acids. The V gene's germline CDR1 is SGHTA and CDR2 FQGNSA. V shed 4 bases, J shed 6 bases, and the junction held 8 bases outside the gene matches. CDR3 loop: CASSSVGQGSNEQFF. The CDR3, as DNA: TGTGCCAGCAGCTCAGTCGGACAGGGAAGCAATGAGCAGTTCTTC.

The chain combines TRBV27 with TRBJ2-2; perhaps TRBD2 as D (6 bases). The CDR3 is made up of 14 amino acids. The V end lost 7 bases, the J end lost 2 bases, and 11 bases lay between the germline ends. Germline V lookup: CDR1 MNHEY, CDR2 SMNVEV (reference sequence). Written as DNA, the CDR3 is TGTGCCAGCAATGCTGCGGGAAACACCGGGGAGCTGTTTTTT. Translation: CASNAAGNTGELFF.

This clone was counted between two and nine times. The chain is built from TRBV6-2 or TRBV6-3 and TRBJ1-1; 8 positions match TRBD1. The V segment lost 2 bases and the J segment 8 bases; nucleotides outside the gene matches: 13. Germline lookup yields CDR1 MNHEY and CDR2 SVGEGT. CDR3 size: 16 residues. The CDR3 nucleotides read TGTGCCAGCAGTTACGACCCGGGACAGGAGAGGGGAGAAGCTTTCTTT. It is translated as CASSYDPGQERGEAFF.

The V gene is TRBV7-9, the J gene TRBJ2-5; weak D call: TRBD2 (6 bases). CDR1 is SEHNR, CDR2 FQNEAQ, per germline (reference sequence). The CDR3 is made up of 14 amino acids. V lost 4 bases and J 3 bases, leaving 12 bases between the germline ends. The CDR3 is CASSSGTPEETQYF. The CDR3 nucleotides are TGTGCCAGCAGCTCCGGGACTCCTGAAGAGACCCAGTACTTC. Full variable domain (remainder filled in from reference TRBV7-9 and TRBJ2-5): DTGVSQNPRHKITKRGQNVTFRCDPISEHNRLYWYRQTLGQGPEFLTYFQNEAQLEKSRLLSDRFSAERPKGSFSTLEIQRTEQGDSAMYLCASSSGTPEETQYFGPGTRLLVL.

The chain employs TRBV19 and TRBJ1-4; D might be TRBD1 (5 bases). Trimming left V 6 bases short and J 8 bases short, with 13 bases between. The CDR3 covers 13 residues. Looked up from germline, CDR1 is LNHDA and CDR2 is SQIVND (reference sequence). The CDR3 sequence: CASSQGLGEKLFF. CDR3 DNA: TGTGCCAGTAGCCAGGGTTTGGGGGAAAAACTGTTTTTT.

V usage is TRBV14 and J usage is TRBJ2-2; 8 nucleotides match TRBD1. J was trimmed by 4 bases and V by 4 bases; bases with no gene match: 8. The CDR3 covers 16 residues. Germline lookup yields CDR1 SGHDN and CDR2 FVKESK. The CDR3 coding sequence is TGTGCCAGCAGCCCCCTCATGGACAGGGCCACCGGGGAGCTGTTTTTT. This sequence encodes CASSPLMDRATGELFF.

The rearrangement uses TRBV2 and TRBJ2-5; unclear D gene. This CDR3 spans 14 amino acids. V gave up 4 bases and J gave up 1 base, with 10 bases separating them. The germline gives CDR1 SNHLY, CDR2 FYNNEI. CDR3 in amino acids: CASSVEHFQETQYF. CDR3 DNA sequence: TGTGCCAGCAGTGTTGAACATTTCCAAGAGACCCAGTACTTC. Using reference TRBV2 and TRBJ2-5 for the parts outside the CDR3, the full variable domain is EPEVTQTPSHQVTQMGQEVILRCVPISNHLYFYWYRQILGQKVEFLVSFYNNEISEKSEIFDDQFSVERPDGSNFTLKIRSTKLEDSAMYFCASSVEHFQETQYFGPGTRLLVL.

This chain uses TRBV5-4 with TRBJ2-7; the D gene is possibly TRBD1 (6 bases). The V gene's germline CDR1 is SGHNT and CDR2 YYREEE (reference sequence). V was pared by 4 bases and J by 5 bases, with 13 bases between. The length of the CDR3 is 13 residues. The CDR3 region is CASSPSGVDEQYF. The CDR3 coding sequence is TGTGCCAGCAGCCCGTCAGGGGTGGACGAGCAGTACTTC. Complete variable domain (other parts from reference TRBV5-4 and TRBJ2-7): ETGVTQSPTHLIKTRGQQVTLRCSSQSGHNTVSWYQQALGQGPQFIFQYYREEENGRGNFPPRFSGLQFPNYSSELNVNALELDDSALYLCASSPSGVDEQYFGPGTRLTVT.

The chain links TRBV7-8 to TRBJ2-5, with 7 bases matching TRBD1. CDR1 and CDR2 (germline): SGHVS, FQNEAQ. This CDR3 is built from 13 residues. After removal of 5 bases from V and 3 bases from J, the junction contained 3 bases not matched to a gene. CDR3 nucleotide sequence: TGTGCCAGCAGCCGTGACAGGGAAGAGACCCAGTACTTC. This encodes CASSRDREETQYF.

CDR3 in amino acids: CASSGVGGVLGELFF. The CDR3 region has the DNA TGTGCCAGCAGTGGAGTTGGGGGGGTGCTCGGGGAGCTGTTTTTT. This chain connects TRBV2 to TRBJ2-2, with TRBD2 matching 7 bases. From germline, CDR1 is SNHLY and CDR2 FYNNEI. The CDR3 extends over 15 amino acids. Losses at the gene ends were 4 bases for V and 7 bases for J; bases not matched to a gene: 9.

CDR3 in DNA: TGTGCCAGCAGCCATAGTGGGACAGTGGAGACCCAGTACTTC. Its protein is CASSHSGTVETQYF. The chain employs TRBV6-5 and TRBJ2-5; 7 bases are shared with TRBD1. Trimming at V came to 6 bases and at J to 5 bases, leaving 9 bases not matched to a gene. Germline V gives CDR1 MNHEY, CDR2 SVGAGI. This CDR3 comprises 14 residues.

This clone was recorded a few times. The rearrangement joins TRBV30 to TRBJ1-3; D gene unclear. CDR1 is GTSNPN, CDR2 SVGIG, per germline (reference sequence). The CDR3 is 14 residues long. The V and J ends lost 1 base and 4 bases respectively, with 11 bases between them. The DNA of the CDR3 is TGTGCCTGGAGTGGGCACTATTTGGGAAACACCATATATTTT. Amino acids: CAWSGHYLGNTIYF.

The rearrangement links TRBV19 to TRBJ1-1, with a tentative D call TRBD1 (6 bases). The CDR3 totals 16 residues. CDR1 and CDR2 from the germline V gene are LNHDA and SQIVND (reference sequence). V was clipped by 0 bases and J by 1 base, with 12 bases between them. The CDR3 region is CASSIESGQPNTEAFF. The CDR3 DNA is TGTGCCAGTAGTATAGAATCGGGACAACCGAACACTGAAGCTTTCTTT.

This clone was detected a few times. The J gene is TRBJ2-5, the V gene TRBV30; D unclear. The CDR3 has 13 amino acids. The ends were cut back, 0 bases at V and 1 base at J, with 6 bases in the middle. Germline-derived CDR1 and CDR2 are GTSNPN and SVGIG (reference sequence). CDR3 protein: CAWSVLSQETQYF. In DNA, the CDR3 is TGTGCCTGGAGTGTACTAAGCCAAGAGACCCAGTACTTC.

The table lists this clone with a few counts. This chain links TRBV7-9 with TRBJ1-6, with 10 bases matching TRBD1. Germline V lookup: CDR1 SEHNR, CDR2 FQNEAQ (reference sequence). The junction had 9 bases not matched to a gene; V was cut back by 3 bases and J by 10 bases. The CDR3 is made up of 16 amino acids. CDR3 protein: CASSLGSGTGASPLHF. CDR3 DNA: TGTGCCAGCAGCTTGGGATCCGGGACAGGGGCATCACCCCTCCACTTT.

This clone was recorded only once. This CDR3 is CAISETTSGRENEQFF. For the CDR3, the DNA is TGTGCCATCAGTGAGACAACTAGCGGGAGAGAAAATGAGCAGTTCTTC. The rearrangement uses TRBV10-3 and TRBJ2-1; TRBD2 aligns across 11 bases. V shed 2 bases and J 7 bases; nucleotides not matched to a gene: 7. This CDR3 comprises 16 residues. Germline-derived CDR1 and CDR2 are ENHRY and SYGVKD.

The rearrangement joins TRBV6-5 to TRBJ1-2; 8 bases are a match to TRBD1. The V gene end was trimmed by 6 bases and the J gene end by 8 bases; junction bases not matched to a gene: 11. This CDR3 comprises 14 residues. In germline, CDR1 is MNHEY, CDR2 SVGAGI. CDR3 sequence reads: CASSRTGMAEGYTF. The CDR3 DNA reads as TGTGCCAGCAGCCGGACAGGGATGGCGGAGGGCTACACCTTC.

This clone was seen more than once but under ten times. The CDR3 DNA sequence: TGCGCCAGCAGCCTACACGTGGGGACAGCTTCCTACGAGCAGTACTTC. It encodes CASSLHVGTASYEQYF. V is TRBV4-1 and J is TRBJ2-7; 7 bases map to TRBD1. CDR3 length: 16 residues. V lost 4 bases, J lost 1 base, and 10 bases stayed unmatched. Germline V gene lookup returns CDR1 MGHRA and CDR2 YSYEKL.

V is TRBV29-1 and J is TRBJ1-2, with 10 positions matching TRBD1. CDR1 is SQVTM, CDR2 ANQGSEA, per germline. The CDR3 is 14 amino acids. V shed 7 bases and J 3 bases; nucleotides not matched to a gene: 8. CDR3 region: CSARAGTGDYGYTF. Written as DNA, the CDR3 is TGCAGCGCGCGAGCCGGGACAGGGGACTATGGCTACACCTTC.